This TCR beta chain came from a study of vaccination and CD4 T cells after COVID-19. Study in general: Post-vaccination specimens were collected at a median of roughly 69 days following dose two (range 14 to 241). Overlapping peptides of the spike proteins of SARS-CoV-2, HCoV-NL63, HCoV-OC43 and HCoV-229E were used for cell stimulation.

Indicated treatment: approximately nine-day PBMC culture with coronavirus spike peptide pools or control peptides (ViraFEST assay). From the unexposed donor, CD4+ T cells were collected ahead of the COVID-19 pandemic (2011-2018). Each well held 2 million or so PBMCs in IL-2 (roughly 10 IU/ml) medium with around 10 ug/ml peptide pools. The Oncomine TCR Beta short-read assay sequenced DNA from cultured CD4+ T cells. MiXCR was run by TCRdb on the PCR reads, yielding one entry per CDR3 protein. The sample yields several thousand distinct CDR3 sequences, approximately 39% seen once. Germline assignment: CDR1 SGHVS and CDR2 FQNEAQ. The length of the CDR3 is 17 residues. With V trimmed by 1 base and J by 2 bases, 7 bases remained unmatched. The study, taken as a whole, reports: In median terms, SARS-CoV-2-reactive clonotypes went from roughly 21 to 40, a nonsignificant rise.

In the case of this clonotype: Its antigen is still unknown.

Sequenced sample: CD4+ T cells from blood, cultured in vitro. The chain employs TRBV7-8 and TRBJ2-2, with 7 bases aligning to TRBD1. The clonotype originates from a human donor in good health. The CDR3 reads CASSLGIWDRNTGELFF. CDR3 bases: TGTGCCAGCAGCTTAGGAATCTGGGACAGAAACACCGGGGAGCTGTTTTTT.